A selection of T cell receptor beta chains follows, all from one sample in a study of pediatric ulcerative colitis. Assay used: immunoSEQ multiplex PCR; TCRdb lists only in-frame clones, some missing. Seen here are roughly 60,000 clones, about 87% observed once, and the top ten hold approximately 1.5%. The sequenced sample consisted of blood. The receptors derive from a boy aged 5 to 17 who was a control in a study of pediatric ulcerative colitis. CDR3s include the opening cysteine and the closing phenylalanine or tryptophan. The D gene is left open where the match is weak. Rows give clone size only sometimes, using once, few, many, or a class for an expanded clone.

TRBV7-2	-	-	TRBJ2-7	CASSSLYEQYF	TGTGCCAGCAGCTCTTTATACGAGCAGTACTTC
TRBV14	-	TRBD1	TRBJ1-6	CASSQDLDREVPLHF	TGTGCCAGCAGCCAAGATTTGGACAGGGAAGTACCCCTCCACTTT
TRBV4-2	-	TRBD2	TRBJ2-2	CASSQDSGGAGELFF	TGTGCCAGCAGCCAAGATAGCGGGGGGGCCGGGGAGCTGTTTTTT
TRBV29-1	-	-	TRBJ1-2	CSVESGEGYTF	TGCAGCGTTGAGTCAGGGGAAGGCTACACCTTC
TRBV6-1	-	-	TRBJ1-2	CASSEVFTGLRTGYTF	TGTGCCAGCAGTGAAGTCTTTACAGGCTTAAGAACGGGCTACACCTTC
TRBV27	-	-	TRBJ2-1	CASSLYGPDQARYNEQFF	TGTGCCAGCAGCTTATACGGACCCGATCAAGCTCGATACAATGAGCAGTTCTTC
TRBV19	-	-	TRBJ1-1	CASSIKGTNTEAFF	TGTGCCAGTAGTATAAAGGGGACGAACACTGAAGCTTTCTTT
TRBV20-1	-	-	TRBJ1-4	CSANREEKLFF	TGCAGTGCTAACAGGGAAGAAAAACTGTTTTTT
TRBV6-6	-	-	TRBJ2-7	CASSYSPMGVYEQYF	TGTGCCAGCAGTTACTCACCAATGGGGGTTTACGAGCAGTACTTC
TRBV6-6	-	-	TRBJ1-5	CASSRQVSNQPQHF	TGTGCCAGCAGCCGACAGGTTAGCAATCAGCCCCAGCATTTT
TRBV25-1	-	-	TRBJ1-3	CASSEALTDGNTIYF	TGTGCCAGCAGTGAAGCCTTGACTGATGGAAACACCATATATTTT
TRBV7-2	-	-	TRBJ2-7	CASSLMTADYEQYF	TGTGCCAGCAGCTTGATGACAGCAGACTACGAGCAGTACTTC
TRBV19	few	-	TRBJ1-1	CASSIQRTAEAFF	TGTGCCAGTAGTATTCAGAGGACGGCTGAAGCTTTCTTT
TRBV7-9	-	TRBD2	TRBJ2-2	CASSPPGLAVGELFF	TGTGCCAGCAGCCCCCCCGGACTAGCGGTCGGGGAGCTGTTTTTT
TRBV30	-	-	TRBJ2-1	CAWSGDSYNEQFF	TGTGCCTGGAGTGGGGACTCTTACAATGAGCAGTTCTTC
TRBV7-8	-	TRBD2	TRBJ2-5	CASSLLAGDVRETQYF	TGTGCCAGCAGCTTACTAGCGGGAGATGTTCGGGAGACCCAGTACTTC
TRBV28	-	TRBD1	TRBJ2-6	CASSALPGTGVGANVLTF	TGTGCCAGCAGTGCGCTCCCCGGGACAGGGGTCGGGGCCAACGTCCTGACTTTC
TRBV7-3	-	-	TRBJ1-5	CASSPRPDQPQHF	TGTGCCAGCAGCCCCCGTCCAGATCAGCCCCAGCATTTT
TRBV28	-	-	TRBJ2-7	CASSLGFGYEQYF	TGTGCCAGCAGTTTAGGGTTTGGCTACGAGCAGTACTTC
TRBV30	-	-	TRBJ2-7	CAWSVLDNSYEQYF	TGTGCCTGGAGTGTACTAGACAACTCCTACGAGCAGTACTTC
TRBV27	-	TRBD2	TRBJ2-7	CASSPGTNYEQYF	TGTGCCAGCAGTCCCGGGACTAACTACGAGCAGTACTTC
TRBV5-6	-	-	TRBJ1-2	CASSYPLAGGGYTF	TGTGCCAGCAGCTACCCCCTCGCCGGCGGGGGCTACACCTTC
TRBV7-9	once	-	TRBJ2-3	CASSFGPVSTDTQYF	TGTGCCAGCAGCTTCGGACCCGTTAGCACAGATACGCAGTATTTT
TRBV2	few	-	TRBJ1-5	CASRRHPDGNQPQHF	TGTGCCAGCAGGCGACACCCGGACGGCAATCAGCCCCAGCATTTT
TRBV5-8	-	TRBD1	TRBJ2-7	CASHPQGVYYEQYF	TGTGCCAGCCACCCACAGGGGGTTTACTACGAGCAGTACTTC
TRBV29-1	-	TRBD1	TRBJ2-5	CSVFGTDQETQYF	TGCAGCGTTTTTGGGACAGACCAAGAGACCCAGTACTTC
TRBV6-1	few	TRBD1	TRBJ2-2	CACRTGETGELFF	TGTGCCTGCAGGACAGGGGAAACCGGGGAGCTGTTTTTT
TRBV10-3	large	TRBD1	TRBJ1-1	CAISEYRTGHTEAFF	TGTGCCATCAGTGAGTATAGGACAGGCCACACTGAAGCTTTCTTT